The 18 T cell receptor beta chains reported below all come from one sample, sequenced in a study of blood T cell repertoires in COVID-19. Data came from immunoSEQ multiplex PCR; TCRdb stores just in-frame clones and leaves some out. Of about 39,000 clones listed, 70% to 90% are singletons. Sequenced input: peripheral blood. The receptors come from a man aged 35 to 55 with active COVID-19.

The gene calls are TRBV28 and TRBJ2-1, with D possibly matching TRBD2 (6 bases). CDR1 is MDHEN, CDR2 SYDVKM, per germline. CDR3 length: 13 residues. Trimming removed 6 bases at V and 10 bases at J, with 16 bases between. The CDR3 DNA reads as TGTGCCAGCAGACTCCGGGACTTCAGGGAGCAGTTCTTC. Residues: CASRLRDFREQFF. Full variable domain (missing parts from reference TRBV28 and TRBJ2-1): DVKVTQSSRYLVKRTGEKVFLECVQDMDHENMFWYRQDPGLGLRLIYFSYDVKMKEKGDIPEGYSVSREKKERFSLILESASTNQTSMYLCASRLRDFREQFFGPGTRLTVL.

This chain links TRBV4-1 with TRBJ1-3, with no clear D. Trimming removed 1 base at V and 2 bases at J, with 12 bases between. The CDR3 extends over 16 amino acids. Germline V gene data show CDR1 as MGHRA and CDR2 as YSYEKL. The CDR3 DNA is TGCGCCAGCAGCCAAGTTCCCGCGGCGGCTGGAAACACCATATATTTT. As protein: CASSQVPAAAGNTIYF.

The chain uses TRBV2 and TRBJ2-5; D is uncertain. This CDR3 comprises 12 residues. Germline values: CDR1 SNHLY, CDR2 FYNNEI. V was trimmed by 4 bases and J by 2 bases, leaving 5 bases between them. The CDR3 bases are TGTGCCAGCAGTGCGTTACAAGAGACCCAGTACTTC. Amino acid sequence: CASSALQETQYF.

This clone has just one count. The CDR3 sequence is CASSSLAGEQYF. In nucleotides, the CDR3 is TGTGCCAGCAGTTCACTAGCGGGCGAGCAGTACTTC. This chain uses TRBV6-6 with TRBJ2-7; TRBD2 agrees at 9 bases. This CDR3 region has 12 residues. V shed 4 bases and J 6 bases; nucleotides not matched to a gene: 1. CDR1 MNHNY and CDR2 SVGAGI come from the germline V gene (reference sequence).

The chain links TRBV27 to TRBJ2-1, with 10 positions matching TRBD1. The CDR3 spans 15 residues. V shed 2 bases and J 5 bases; nucleotides not matched to a gene: 3. Germline-derived CDR1 and CDR2 are MNHEY and SMNVEV (reference sequence). As DNA, the CDR3 is TGTGCCAGCAGTTTAAGGACAGGGGGTCACAATGAGCAGTTCTTC. Amino acid sequence: CASSLRTGGHNEQFF.

This clone was detected a few times. J is TRBJ1-1 and V is TRBV28; D not certain. CDR3 length: 14 amino acids. The ends were cut back, 5 bases at V and 0 bases at J, with 10 bases in the middle. Germline V gene sequence: CDR1 MDHEN, CDR2 SYDVKM. CDR3 in DNA: TGTGCCAGCAGTCCGCGTTCCATGAACACTGAAGCTTTCTTT. It encodes CASSPRSMNTEAFF.

This sequence joins TRBV6-5 and TRBJ2-1; D may be TRBD2 (5 bases). This CDR3 has 14 amino acids. Germline-derived CDR1 and CDR2 are MNHEY and SVGAGI. V lost 2 bases to trimming and J lost 7 bases, with 12 bases between them. The CDR3 DNA reads TGTGCCAGCAGTTACGGCTCTAGCTTTAATGAGCAGTTCTTC. Its protein is CASSYGSSFNEQFF.

This sequence joins TRBV7-3 and TRBJ1-1, with 8 nucleotides matching TRBD1. V shed 1 base and J 7 bases; nucleotides not matched to a gene: 5. The germline V gene encodes CDR1 SGHTA and CDR2 FQGTGA. The CDR3 sequence is 14 residues long. This chain's CDR3 is CASSLRGGQGEAFF. The CDR3 DNA sequence: TGTGCCAGCAGCTTAAGGGGTGGACAGGGTGAAGCTTTCTTT.

The rearrangement uses TRBV24-1 and TRBJ2-7; D possibly corresponds to TRBD1 (5 bases). The CDR3 contains 13 residues. V was trimmed by 5 bases and J by 6 bases, leaving 13 bases between them. Germline CDR1 KGHDR, CDR2 SFDVKD. This chain's CDR3 is CATSAAGSSEQYF. The CDR3 DNA follows: TGTGCCACCAGTGCGGCAGGGTCGAGCGAGCAGTACTTC.

DNA of the CDR3: TGTGCCAGCAGCCGAAGGCTAGCGGGAGTTGTCAACGAGCAGTACTTC. It encodes CASSRRLAGVVNEQYF. The chain uses TRBV11-2 and TRBJ2-7; TRBD2 aligns across 10 bases. Germline CDR1 reads SGHAT; CDR2 reads FQNNGV. With 5 bases clipped from V and 5 bases from J, the junction kept 12 bases outside the gene matches. The CDR3 sequence is 16 residues long.

This clone appeared a few times. The CDR3 here is CASSQGSERNQPQHF. The CDR3 nucleotides are TGCGCCAGCAGCCAAGGGAGTGAAAGGAATCAGCCCCAGCATTTT. The chain is built from TRBV4-1 and TRBJ1-5, with D uncertain. Germline assignment: CDR1 MGHRA and CDR2 YSYEKL. With 1 base removed from V and 4 bases from J, the gap between germline ends came to 11 bases. The CDR3 is 15 amino acids.

V usage is TRBV5-4 and J usage is TRBJ2-3; 9 bases fit TRBD1. V gave up 2 bases and J gave up 3 bases; unmatched junction bases: 4. Germline V gives CDR1 SGHNT, CDR2 YYREEE (reference sequence). This CDR3 comprises 15 residues. DNA for the CDR3: TGTGCCAGCAGCTTTAGCGGACAGGGGACAGATACGCAGTATTTT. Its translation: CASSFSGQGTDTQYF.

In its sample, this clone ranks as medium-sized. Other DNA sequences in the same sample also yield this CDR3. This rearrangement joins TRBV18 to TRBJ1-2, with 7 bases identical to TRBD1. Germline-derived CDR1 and CDR2 are KGHSH and LQKENI. Trimming cost V 2 bases and J 3 bases; bases outside gene matches: 0. This CDR3 has 13 amino acids. CDR3 sequence: CASSPGQDYGYTF. The CDR3 DNA reads as TGTGCCAGCTCACCAGGACAGGACTATGGCTACACCTTC.

This clone was counted a single time. CDR3 residues: CASSPPRSSGRAGELFF. The CDR3 nucleotides read TGCGCCAGCAGCCCCCCCCGGAGTAGCGGGAGGGCGGGGGAGCTGTTTTTT. This sequence joins TRBV4-1 and TRBJ2-2; 11 nucleotides line up with TRBD2. The V gene end was trimmed by 4 bases and the J gene end by 8 bases; junction bases not matched to a gene: 12. Germline CDR1 is MGHRA and CDR2 is YSYEKL. This CDR3 comprises 17 residues.

This clone occurred once. The chain joins TRBV11-1 to TRBJ1-6; TRBD1 aligns across 9 bases. CDR3 length: 15 amino acids. With 5 bases clipped from V and 9 bases from J, the junction kept 8 bases outside the gene matches. Germline CDR1 SGHAT, CDR2 FQDESV (reference sequence). Here the CDR3 reads CASSDYRGLGSPLHF. In DNA, the CDR3 is TGTGCCAGCAGCGACTACAGGGGGCTAGGTTCACCCCTCCACTTT. The full variable domain, completed using reference TRBV11-1 and TRBJ1-6, is EAEVAQSPRYKITEKSQAVAFWCDPISGHATLYWYRQILGQGPELLVQFQDESVVDDSQLPKDRFSAERLKGVDSTLKIQPAELGDSAMYLCASSDYRGLGSPLHFGNGTRLTVT.

This chain joins TRBV6-5 and TRBJ2-3; D remains unclear. The V end was cut by 5 bases, the J end by 2 bases, with 5 bases between. The CDR3 has 12 amino acids. Germline V gene lookup returns CDR1 MNHEY and CDR2 SVGAGI. The CDR3 here is CASSPHTDTQYF. Here the CDR3 DNA reads TGTGCCAGCAGTCCACACACAGATACGCAGTATTTT.

This clone was detected only once. The chain employs TRBV19 and TRBJ2-7, with 8 bases fitting TRBD2. Germline V CDR1 and CDR2: LNHDA, SQIVND (reference sequence). This CDR3 is built from 16 residues. The V and J ends lost 5 bases and 4 bases, in that order; junction bases with no gene match: 13. CDR3 region: CASSPRGTRTGYEQYF. CDR3 nucleotide sequence: TGTGCCAGTAGTCCTAGGGGGACTAGGACCGGATACGAGCAGTACTTC.

This sequence joins TRBV30 and TRBJ2-7, with a weak D call TRBD1 (5 bases). This CDR3 spans 11 amino acids. V lost 3 bases to trimming and J lost 6 bases, with 9 bases between them. Looked up from germline, CDR1 is GTSNPN and CDR2 is SVGIG (reference sequence). CDR3 DNA sequence: TGTGCCTGGAGCCAAGGGGTCGAGCAGTACTTC. This codes for CAWSQGVEQYF.